The 10 T cell receptor beta chains listed next were all sequenced from one sample in a study of read filtering for tumor transcriptome and immune sequencing. Molecular barcoded adaptors covering alpha/delta and beta/gamma chains were used on 400 ng RNA. TCRdb independently ran MiXCR on the reads; one entry per CDR3 protein. The top ten clones hold around 14% of a sample with some 80,000 distinct CDR3 sequences, about 12% of them seen once. The sequencing sample was made of a population of CD138-negative cells sorted from bone marrow. All receptors derive from a donor aged 40 or over with multiple myeloma.

This rearrangement joins TRBV7-2 to TRBJ2-5, with TRBD2 identical over 9 bases. This CDR3 contains 16 residues. With V trimmed by 2 bases and J by 4 bases, 8 bases remained unmatched. Germline loops: CDR1 SGHTA, CDR2 FQGNSA. The CDR3 loop is CASSLRLAETGETQYF. The CDR3 nucleotides read TGTGCCAGCAGCTTAAGACTAGCGGAGACGGGAGAGACCCAGTACTTC.

This clonotype was found many times. J is TRBJ2-2 and V is TRBV5-1, with a possible D match to TRBD2 (5 bases). The V gene's germline CDR1 is SGHRS and CDR2 YFSETQ. V was clipped by 2 bases and J by 6 bases, with 11 bases between them. The CDR3 extends over 14 amino acids. CDR3 region: CASSFGVLAGELFF. The CDR3 region has the DNA TGCGCCAGCAGCTTCGGGGTCTTGGCCGGGGAGCTGTTTTTT.

This clonotype was seen repeatedly, ten times or more. The chain joins TRBV10-1 to TRBJ2-3, with D uncertain. The V gene lost 3 bases and the J gene lost 2 bases, with 6 bases spanning the gap. The CDR3 length is 13 residues. Germline-derived CDR1 and CDR2 are WNHNN and SYGVQD (reference sequence). In DNA, the CDR3 is TGCGCCAGCAGTGATGACCCCACAGATACGCAGTATTTT. As protein: CASSDDPTDTQYF.

This clonotype has ten or more counts. V is TRBV29-1 and J is TRBJ1-1; TRBD1 agrees at 8 bases. The CDR3 is 11 residues long. V was pared by 4 bases and J by 8 bases, with 3 bases of the junction left unmatched. The germline gives CDR1 SQVTM, CDR2 ANQGSEA. CDR3 DNA sequence: TGCAGCGTTGGCGGGGACAGGGAAGCTTTCTTT. Protein: CSVGGDREAFF.

This clonotype was seen only a few times. The V call is TRBV20-1, the J call TRBJ2-3, with D uncertain. Germline V CDR1 and CDR2: DFQATT, SNEGSKA (reference sequence). The V end was cut by 4 bases, the J end by 0 bases, with 14 bases between. CDR3 length equals 15 residues. The CDR3 spells CSAKNVASSTDTQYF. In DNA form, the CDR3 reads TGCAGTGCTAAGAACGTCGCTTCTAGCACAGATACGCAGTATTTT.

This clonotype was counted at least ten times. The V call is TRBV20-1, the J call TRBJ2-7, with 12 bases lining up with TRBD2. The CDR3 spans 14 residues. Germline V lookup: CDR1 DFQATT, CDR2 SNEGSKA (reference sequence). Losses at the gene ends were 8 bases for V and 2 bases for J; bases not matched to a gene: 7. The CDR3 is CSPKTSGSTYEQYF. CDR3 coding DNA: TGCAGTCCTAAGACTAGCGGGAGTACCTACGAGCAGTACTTC.

This clonotype came up many times. The CDR3 nucleotides are TGCAGTGGGGGCCTTAGGAGCACAGATACGCAGTATTTT. Its translation is CSGGLRSTDTQYF. V gene TRBV20-1 combines with J gene TRBJ2-3, with a possible D match to TRBD1 (5 bases). V was trimmed by 7 bases and J by 0 bases, leaving 11 bases between them. The CDR3 length is 13 residues. Germline-derived CDR1 and CDR2 are DFQATT and SNEGSKA (reference sequence).

This clonotype was picked up a small number of times. This chain joins TRBV29-1 and TRBJ1-1; D possibly corresponds to TRBD1 (5 bases). Trimming cost V 7 bases and J 1 base, with 19 bases left between them. Germline loops: CDR1 SQVTM, CDR2 ANQGSEA. The length of the CDR3 is 15 residues. In DNA form, the CDR3 reads TGCAGCGGTAAGAGACAGACGGGGACGAACACTGAAGCTTTCTTT. It translates to CSGKRQTGTNTEAFF.

This clonotype was seen only a few times. The genes are TRBV2 and TRBJ1-5; TRBD1 might be the D (6 bases). This CDR3 is built from 15 residues. Trimming took off 4 bases at V and 7 bases at J, with 17 bases between the two ends. CDR1 is SNHLY, CDR2 FYNNEI, per germline. CDR3 bases: TGTGCCAGCAGTGGAACGCTAGGGGGGGAACAGCCCCAGCATTTT. It codes for CASSGTLGGEQPQHF.

This clonotype has a count of ten or more. The rearrangement uses TRBV7-8 and TRBJ2-1; 7 nucleotides align to TRBD2. V shed 5 bases and J 2 bases; nucleotides not matched to a gene: 6. Germline loops: CDR1 SGHVS, CDR2 FQNEAQ. The CDR3 consists of 15 residues. The CDR3 DNA is TGTGCCAGCAGCCTCGCGAGCGGGACCTACAATGAGCAGTTCTTC. This codes for CASSLASGTYNEQFF.